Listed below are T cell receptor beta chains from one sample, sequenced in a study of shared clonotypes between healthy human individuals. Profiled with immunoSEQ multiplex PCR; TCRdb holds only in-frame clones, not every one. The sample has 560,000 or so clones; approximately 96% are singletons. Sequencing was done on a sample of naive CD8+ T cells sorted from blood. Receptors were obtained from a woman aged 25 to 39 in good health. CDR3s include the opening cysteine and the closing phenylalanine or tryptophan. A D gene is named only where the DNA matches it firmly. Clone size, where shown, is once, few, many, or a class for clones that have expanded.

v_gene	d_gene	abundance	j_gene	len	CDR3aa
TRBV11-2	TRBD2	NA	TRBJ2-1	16	CASSLLASGIYNEQFF
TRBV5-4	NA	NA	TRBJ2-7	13	CASSPDSSYEQYF
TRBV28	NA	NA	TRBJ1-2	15	CASSWLAAVRYGYTF
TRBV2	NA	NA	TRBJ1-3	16	CASSEIARDSGNTIYF
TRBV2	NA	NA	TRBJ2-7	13	CASSSGVVYEQYF
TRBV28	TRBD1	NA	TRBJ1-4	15	CASSLQDRVYEKLFF
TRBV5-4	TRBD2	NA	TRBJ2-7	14	CASSSGTSGYEQYF
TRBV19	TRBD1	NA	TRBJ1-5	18	CASSDWDSYKGFNQPQHF
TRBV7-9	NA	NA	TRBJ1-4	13	CASTDRSNEKLFF
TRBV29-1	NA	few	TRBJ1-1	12	CSVEESNTEAFF